Included here is one TCR beta chain sequence, with context. TCRdb keeps only in-frame clones here, not all; method: immunoSEQ multiplex PCR. The sample consists of some 2,100,000 clones, approximately 95% of them appearing once. Germline CDR1 reads MGHRA; CDR2 reads YSYEKL. With 1 base removed from V and 4 bases from J, the gap between germline ends came to 7 bases. The CDR3 spans 14 residues. The study drew its donors from healthy HIV-negative adults without recent acute infections or vaccinations. Adult Caucasians living in Nashville, Tennessee made up all of the donors. CD4+ cells yielded CD45RA+ naive and CD45RA-negative memory subsets. This record belongs to a study of shared clonotypes between healthy human individuals.

This clonotype was sampled from a man aged 18-30 years in good health. The sample taken for sequencing was naive CD4+ T cells sorted from blood. Regarding subset: CD45RA+ positively selected. The chain recombines TRBV4-1 with TRBJ1-4; D unclear. The CDR3 sequence is CASSQVLLNEKLFF. CDR3 coding DNA: TGCGCCAGCAGCCAAGTACTGCTTAATGAAAAACTGTTTTTT.